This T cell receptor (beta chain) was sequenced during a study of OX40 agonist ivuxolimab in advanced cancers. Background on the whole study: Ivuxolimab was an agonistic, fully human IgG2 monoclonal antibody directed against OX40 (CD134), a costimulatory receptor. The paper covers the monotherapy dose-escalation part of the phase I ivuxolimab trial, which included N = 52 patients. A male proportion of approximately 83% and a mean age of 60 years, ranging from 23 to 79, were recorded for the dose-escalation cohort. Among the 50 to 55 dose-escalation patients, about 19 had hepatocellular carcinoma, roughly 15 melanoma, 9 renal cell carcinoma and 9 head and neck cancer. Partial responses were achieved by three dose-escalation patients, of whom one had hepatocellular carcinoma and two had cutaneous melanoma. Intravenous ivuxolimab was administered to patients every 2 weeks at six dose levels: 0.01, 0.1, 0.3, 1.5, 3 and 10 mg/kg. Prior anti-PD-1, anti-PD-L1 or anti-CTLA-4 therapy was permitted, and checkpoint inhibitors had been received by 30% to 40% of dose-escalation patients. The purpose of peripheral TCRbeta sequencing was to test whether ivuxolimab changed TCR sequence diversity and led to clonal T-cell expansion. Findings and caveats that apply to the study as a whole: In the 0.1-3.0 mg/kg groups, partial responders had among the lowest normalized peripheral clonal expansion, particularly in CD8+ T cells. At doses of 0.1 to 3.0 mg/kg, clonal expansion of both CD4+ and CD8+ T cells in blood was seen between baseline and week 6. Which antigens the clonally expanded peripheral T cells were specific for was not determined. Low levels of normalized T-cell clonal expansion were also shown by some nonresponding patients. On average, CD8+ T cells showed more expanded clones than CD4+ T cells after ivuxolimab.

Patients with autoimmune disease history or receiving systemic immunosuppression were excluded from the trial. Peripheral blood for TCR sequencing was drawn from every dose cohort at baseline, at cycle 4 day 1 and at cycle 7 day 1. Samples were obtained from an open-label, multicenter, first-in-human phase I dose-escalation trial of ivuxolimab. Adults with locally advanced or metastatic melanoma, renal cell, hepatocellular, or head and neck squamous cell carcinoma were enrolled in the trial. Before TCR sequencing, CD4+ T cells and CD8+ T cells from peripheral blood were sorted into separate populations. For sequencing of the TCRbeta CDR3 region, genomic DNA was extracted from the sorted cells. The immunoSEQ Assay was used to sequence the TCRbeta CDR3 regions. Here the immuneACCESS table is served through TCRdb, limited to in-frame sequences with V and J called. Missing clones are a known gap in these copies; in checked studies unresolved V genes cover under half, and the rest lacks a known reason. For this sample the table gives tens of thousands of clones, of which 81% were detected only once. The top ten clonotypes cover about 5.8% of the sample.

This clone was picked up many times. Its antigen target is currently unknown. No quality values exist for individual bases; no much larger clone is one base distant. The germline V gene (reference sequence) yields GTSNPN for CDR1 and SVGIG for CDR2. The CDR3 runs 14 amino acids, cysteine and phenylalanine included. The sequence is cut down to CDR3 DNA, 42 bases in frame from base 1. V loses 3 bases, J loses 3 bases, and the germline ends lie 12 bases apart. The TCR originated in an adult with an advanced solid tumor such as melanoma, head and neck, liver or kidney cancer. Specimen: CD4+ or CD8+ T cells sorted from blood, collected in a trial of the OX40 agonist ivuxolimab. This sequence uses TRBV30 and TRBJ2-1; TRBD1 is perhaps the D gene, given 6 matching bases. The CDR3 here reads CAWRPDRNYNEQFF. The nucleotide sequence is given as TGTGCCTGGAGGCCGGACAGAAACTACAATGAGCAGTTCTTC.